One and the same sample provided the 32 T cell receptor beta chains below, sequenced in a study of blood T cell repertoires in COVID-19. Assay used: immunoSEQ multiplex PCR; TCRdb lists only in-frame clones, some missing. The profile shows some 200,000 clones, roughly 89% of them singletons. Sequencing was performed on PBMCs or T cells enriched from blood (not recorded which). Source of these receptors: a man aged 18 to 29 with acute COVID-19.

The chain joins TRBV27 to TRBJ2-7; TRBD2 might be the D (6 bases). V lost 3 bases to trimming and J lost 5 bases, with 17 bases between them. In germline, CDR1 is MNHEY, CDR2 SMNVEV (reference sequence). CDR3 size: 15 residues. The CDR3 region is CASSFYGRGLNEQYF. CDR3 coding DNA: TGTGCCAGCAGTTTCTACGGGAGAGGGCTCAACGAGCAGTACTTC.

The chain joins TRBV12-3 or TRBV12-4 to TRBJ2-2, with TRBD1 as a possible D gene (5 bases). CDR3 size: 12 residues. The V and J ends lost 6 bases and 6 bases respectively, with 8 bases between them. CDR3 residues: CASRPGPGELFF. Written as DNA, the CDR3 is TGTGCCAGCAGACCAGGGCCCGGGGAGCTGTTTTTT.

CDR3 DNA: TGTGCCAGCAGTTTATTAAGCGCTGAAGCTTTCTTT. This sequence encodes CASSLLSAEAFF. The chain joins TRBV28 to TRBJ1-1, with D uncertain. This CDR3 is 12 amino acids long. In germline, CDR1 is MDHEN, CDR2 SYDVKM. The V and J ends lost 1 base and 6 bases respectively, with 6 bases between them. Variable domain in full (rest from reference TRBV28 and TRBJ1-1): DVKVTQSSRYLVKRTGEKVFLECVQDMDHENMFWYRQDPGLGLRLIYFSYDVKMKEKGDIPEGYSVSREKKERFSLILESASTNQTSMYLCASSLLSAEAFFGQGTRLTVV.

The chain is built from TRBV2 and TRBJ1-2; 9 bases are shared with TRBD1. Unmatched junction bases numbered 1, after V lost 6 bases and J lost 5 bases. The CDR3 is 12 residues long. The germline V gene has CDR1 SNHLY and CDR2 FYNNEI. CDR3 loop: CASRGTGYGYTF. The CDR3 DNA reads TGTGCCAGCAGGGGGACAGGGTATGGCTACACCTTC.

V is TRBV7-6 and J is TRBJ2-1; the D gene is possibly TRBD2 (5 bases). CDR3 length equals 16 residues. V lost 3 bases to trimming and J lost 2 bases, with 14 bases between them. Germline V gene lookup returns CDR1 SGHVS and CDR2 FNYEAQ. The CDR3 is CASSLSYGLTYNEQFF. In DNA form, the CDR3 reads TGTGCCAGCAGCTTGAGTTATGGACTGACCTACAATGAGCAGTTCTTC.

This chain joins TRBV5-4 and TRBJ2-1; the match to TRBD2 covers 9 bases. Germline loops: CDR1 SGHNT, CDR2 YYREEE (reference sequence). The trim removed 0 bases at V and 4 bases at J, leaving 2 bases unmatched. The CDR3 has 15 residues. CDR3 amino acids: CASSLASGEYNEQFF. The DNA of the CDR3 is TGTGCCAGCAGCTTGGCTAGCGGGGAATACAATGAGCAGTTCTTC.

The chain employs TRBV21-1 and TRBJ2-4; TRBD2, the D gene given by the table, was not confirmed from the DNA. TRBV21-1 is tagged as a pseudogene. There are 19 residues in the CDR3. Here the CDR3 reads CASSLGGSGRAGAKNIQYF. CDR3 sequence (DNA): TGTGCCAGCAGCTTAGGGGGTAGCGGGAGGGCCGGGGCCAAAAACATTCAGTACTTC.

V is TRBV30 and J is TRBJ2-3; D is possibly TRBD2 (5 bases). Germline loops: CDR1 GTSNPN, CDR2 SVGIG (reference sequence). V gave up 4 bases and J gave up 3 bases, with 17 bases separating them. CDR3 size: 15 residues. CDR3 nucleotide sequence: TGTGCCTGGACCCGTGGAAGCGGCTTAACAGATACGCAGTATTTT. This translates into CAWTRGSGLTDTQYF.

The chain links TRBV15 to TRBJ1-5; unclear D gene. Germline values: CDR1 LNHNV, CDR2 YYDKDF (reference sequence). This CDR3 has 15 amino acids. V was pared by 5 bases and J by 7 bases, with 18 bases between. The CDR3 loop is CATSRPGEAQQPQHF. The CDR3 DNA reads TGTGCCACCAGCCGACCTGGAGAGGCGCAGCAGCCCCAGCATTTT.

This clone was detected only a few times. The chain carries TRBV9 and TRBJ2-7; no clear D gene. This CDR3 contains 15 residues. Per germline, CDR1 SGDLS and CDR2 YYNGEE. The V and J ends lost 0 bases and 6 bases respectively, with 16 bases between them. The CDR3 sequence is CASSVATARVSEQYF. The CDR3 DNA is TGTGCCAGCAGCGTAGCTACAGCCCGTGTAAGCGAGCAGTACTTC.

The rearrangement links TRBV19 to TRBJ1-2, with 7 bases that match TRBD1. Germline CDR1 LNHDA, CDR2 SQIVND (reference sequence). This CDR3 comprises 15 residues. Germline trimming cut 6 bases from V and 2 bases from J; bases unmatched to any gene: 9. CDR3 coding DNA: TGTGCCAGTAGCTCACCGGGACAGAGAAACTATGGCTACACCTTC. This encodes CASSSPGQRNYGYTF.

This clone was detected only a few times. The chain has TRBV6-4 and TRBJ2-3, with D maybe TRBD2 (5 bases). V shed 3 bases and J shed 2 bases, with 12 bases lying between them. The CDR3 totals 15 residues. CDR1 and CDR2 from the germline V gene are MRHNA and SNTAGT. Here the CDR3 reads CASSEGSGTTDTQYF. CDR3 bases: TGTGCCAGCAGTGAAGGCAGCGGAACCACAGATACGCAGTATTTT.

The chain has TRBV19 and TRBJ2-7, with 9 bases lining up with TRBD1. The length of the CDR3 is 17 residues. CDR1 and CDR2 from the germline V gene are LNHDA and SQIVND (reference sequence). The J segment lost 5 bases and the V segment lost 6 bases, leaving 17 bases of the junction unmatched. The CDR3 region is CASSIQGARELSHEQYF. CDR3 in DNA: TGTGCCAGTAGCATACAGGGGGCTCGGGAACTGTCGCACGAGCAGTACTTC.

This clone was detected once. The chain uses TRBV18 and TRBJ2-7, with 7 nucleotides matching TRBD1. With 0 bases clipped from V and 4 bases from J, the junction kept 6 bases outside the gene matches. The CDR3 is made up of 15 amino acids. The germline V gene has CDR1 KGHSH and CDR2 LQKENI. The CDR3 region is CASSPPKRQGYEQYF. DNA of the CDR3: TGTGCCAGCTCACCACCAAAGCGACAGGGATACGAGCAGTACTTC.

The rearrangement uses TRBV6-2 or TRBV6-3 and TRBJ2-2; D perhaps matches TRBD1 (7 bases). This CDR3 is built from 14 residues. The V gene's germline CDR1 is MNHEY and CDR2 SVGEGT. V was clipped by 5 bases and J by 5 bases, with 12 bases between them. The CDR3 loop reads CASSQTGRTGELFF. CDR3 nucleotides: TGTGCCAGCAGTCAGACAGGGAGGACCGGGGAGCTGTTTTTT.

V and J are TRBV29-1 and TRBJ2-5; 7 bases match TRBD1. There are 13 residues in the CDR3. Per the germline V gene, CDR1 is SQVTM and CDR2 is ANQGSEA. The ends lost 6 bases at V and 0 bases at J; junction bases unmatched: 4. The CDR3 DNA is TGCAGCGTGGTTGGACAGGACCAAGAGACCCAGTACTTC. Translation: CSVVGQDQETQYF.

The chain joins TRBV21-1 to TRBJ2-2; TRBD2, as called in the table, went unchecked against the DNA. TRBV21-1 is a pseudogene locus. CDR3 length: 15 amino acids. In nucleotides, the CDR3 is TGTGCCAGCAGCAAAGACGGGAGCCACACCGGGGAGCTGTTTTTT. Protein: CASSKDGSHTGELFF.

The chain carries TRBV5-1 and TRBJ1-1, with 8 bases identical to TRBD1. This CDR3 has 14 residues. The J segment lost 4 bases and the V segment lost 2 bases, leaving 4 bases of the junction unmatched. Germline V lookup: CDR1 SGHRS, CDR2 YFSETQ. CDR3 protein: CASSFRTGSTEAFF. In DNA, the CDR3 is TGCGCCAGCAGCTTCCGGACAGGGAGCACTGAAGCTTTCTTT.

The chain uses TRBV10-1 and TRBJ2-2, with 9 positions matching TRBD1. V lost 3 bases to trimming and J lost 7 bases; unmatched junction nucleotides: 12. CDR1 is WNHNN, CDR2 SYGVQD, per germline (reference sequence). The CDR3 is 17 residues long. CDR3 loop: CASSDGQGKVINGELFF. The DNA for the CDR3 is TGCGCCAGCAGTGACGGACAGGGGAAAGTTATTAACGGGGAGCTGTTTTTT.

In its sample, this clone was seen a few times. V gene TRBV18 combines with J gene TRBJ2-3; TRBD1 agrees at 8 bases. Germline CDR1 reads KGHSH; CDR2 reads LQKENI. V lost 2 bases and J lost 0; bases outside the gene matches: 1. CDR3 length: 15 residues. DNA of the CDR3: TGTGCCAGCTCACCATGGACAGGGAGCACAGATACGCAGTATTTT. It codes for CASSPWTGSTDTQYF. Supplemented by reference TRBV18 and TRBJ2-3, the full variable domain reads NAGVMQNPRHLVRRRGQEARLRCSPMKGHSHVYWYRQLPEEGLKFMVYLQKENIIDESGMPKERFSAEFPKEGPSILRIQQVVRGDSAAYFCASSPWTGSTDTQYFGPGTRLTVL.

The rearrangement joins TRBV19 to TRBJ1-2; no clear D gene. The CDR3 has 14 amino acids. The germline V gene encodes CDR1 LNHDA and CDR2 SQIVND (reference sequence). Trimming removed 7 bases from V and 0 bases from J, with 12 bases in between. CDR3 in DNA: TGTGCCAGTATGCTGAGCTCTTCTAACTATGGCTACACCTTC. It is translated as CASMLSSSNYGYTF.

This chain joins TRBV14 and TRBJ2-1, with 8 positions matching TRBD2. Trimming took 2 bases from V and 10 from J; bases not matched to a gene: 4. The CDR3 has 13 residues. Germline CDR1 and CDR2: SGHDN and FVKESK. Here the CDR3 reads CASSQLTSGEQFF. The CDR3, as DNA: TGTGCCAGCAGCCAACTTACTAGCGGCGAGCAGTTCTTC.

The rearrangement uses TRBV5-1 and TRBJ2-1; 10 nucleotides agree with TRBD2. Germline V CDR1 and CDR2: SGHRS, YFSETQ. This CDR3 contains 18 residues. Unmatched junction bases numbered 18, after V lost 7 bases and J lost 5 bases. CDR3 coding DNA: TGCGCCAGCCTCAACGGGCCGTTGGCTAGCGGGAGCGACAATGAGCAGTTCTTC. Residues: CASLNGPLASGSDNEQFF.

The J gene is TRBJ2-2, the V gene TRBV9, with a weak D call TRBD1 (5 bases). V dropped 1 base and J dropped 2 bases, with 9 bases sitting between them. CDR1 and CDR2 (germline): SGDLS, YYNGEE. The CDR3 is 15 amino acids. The CDR3 here is CASSVTQGNTGELFF. The DNA of the CDR3 is TGTGCCAGCAGCGTAACGCAGGGTAACACCGGGGAGCTGTTTTTT.

The rearrangement links TRBV2 to TRBJ2-3; 9 bases agree with TRBD2. Germline trimming cut 5 bases from V and 3 bases from J; bases unmatched to any gene: 12. This CDR3 is 17 amino acids long. The germline gives CDR1 SNHLY, CDR2 FYNNEI. CDR3 protein: CASSSGRAGGPTDTQYF. DNA of the CDR3: TGTGCCAGCAGTTCGGGTAGAGCGGGAGGTCCGACAGATACGCAGTATTTT.

The V call is TRBV7-8, the J call TRBJ1-5; no clear D. CDR3 length equals 14 residues. V was clipped by 3 bases and J by 8 bases, with 14 bases between them. Germline V gives CDR1 SGHVS, CDR2 FQNEAQ. CDR3: CASSFGPFGEPQHF. CDR3 bases: TGTGCCAGCAGCTTCGGCCCCTTCGGAGAGCCCCAGCATTTT.

The chain carries TRBV6-1 and TRBJ2-7, with 7 bases that match TRBD2. The CDR3 totals 15 residues. Germline V lookup: CDR1 MNHNS, CDR2 SASEGT. The junction had 8 bases not matched to a gene; V was cut back by 2 bases and J by 4 bases. The CDR3 region has the DNA TGTGCCAGCAGTGAACCCCCTAGCGGCGAATACGAGCAGTACTTC. Translation gives CASSEPPSGEYEQYF.

The chain links TRBV29-1 to TRBJ2-7, with no clear D. This CDR3 contains 12 residues. Trimming pared 2 bases from V and 3 bases from J, leaving 8 bases between. Germline V gene data show CDR1 as SQVTM and CDR2 as ANQGSEA. The CDR3 DNA is TGCAGCGTTGAACTAGAAAGCTACGAGCAGTACTTC. It translates to CSVELESYEQYF.

The chain is built from TRBV30 and TRBJ1-1, with TRBD1 matching 7 bases. This CDR3 region has 13 residues. Unmatched junction bases numbered 7, after V lost 5 bases and J lost 4 bases. The germline CDR1 and CDR2 sequences are GTSNPN and SVGIG (reference sequence). The CDR3 DNA reads TGTGCCTGGTCCAGGGGGTTGACCACTGAAGCTTTCTTT. Protein sequence: CAWSRGLTTEAFF.

The table lists this clone with a count of one. The gene calls are TRBV7-8 and TRBJ1-4; 11 bases are shared with TRBD1. The length of the CDR3 is 15 residues. Losses at the gene ends were 4 bases for V and 7 bases for J; bases not matched to a gene: 5. In germline, CDR1 is SGHVS, CDR2 FQNEAQ. The CDR3 DNA follows: TGTGCCAGCAGCTCCGGACAGGGGGCGCCTGAAAAACTGTTTTTT. Translating it yields CASSSGQGAPEKLFF.

This sequence joins TRBV6-5 and TRBJ2-7; D perhaps matches TRBD1 (6 bases). The germline V gene has CDR1 MNHEY and CDR2 SVGAGI. V lost 6 bases, J lost 4 bases, and 16 bases lay in between. CDR3 length: 14 residues. The CDR3 DNA reads TGTGCCAGCAGCCGAGACACAGGGATTTACGAGCAGTACTTC. Translation: CASSRDTGIYEQYF.

This chain links TRBV20-1 with TRBJ2-3, with a weak D call TRBD2 (5 bases). Trimming cost V 3 bases and J 6 bases, with 7 bases left between them. The germline V gene encodes CDR1 DFQATT and CDR2 SNEGSKA (reference sequence). The CDR3 spans 11 residues. CDR3 in DNA: TGCAGTGCTAGGCGGGCGGATACGCAGTATTTT. Amino acids: CSARRADTQYF.